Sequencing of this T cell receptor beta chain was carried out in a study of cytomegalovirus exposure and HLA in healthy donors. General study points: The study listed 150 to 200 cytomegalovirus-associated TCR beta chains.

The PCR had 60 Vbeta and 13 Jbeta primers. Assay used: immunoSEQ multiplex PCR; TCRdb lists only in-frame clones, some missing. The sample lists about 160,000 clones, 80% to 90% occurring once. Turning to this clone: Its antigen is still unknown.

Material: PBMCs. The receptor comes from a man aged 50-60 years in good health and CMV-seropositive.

The CDR3 loop is CSVEAGTEAFF. The CDR3 coding sequence is TGCAGCGTTGAAGCGGGAACTGAAGCTTTCTTT. This rearrangement joins TRBV29-1 to TRBJ1-1, with no clear D. There are 11 residues in the CDR3. The V end was cut by 1 base, the J end by 5 bases, with 5 bases between. Germline CDR1 reads SQVTM; CDR2 reads ANQGSEA.